This T cell receptor (beta chain) originates from a study of OX40 agonist ivuxolimab in advanced cancers. Assay used: immunoSEQ multiplex PCR; TCRdb lists only in-frame clones, some missing. The sample records about 32,000 clones, about four fifths being singletons. The clonotype was recovered from an adult with an advanced solid tumor such as melanoma, head and neck, liver or kidney cancer. Specimen: CD4+ or CD8+ T cells sorted from blood, collected in a trial of the OX40 agonist ivuxolimab.

The CDR3 DNA follows: TGTGCCAGCAGTAAAGGTGGCTACGAGCAGTACTTC. It codes for CASSKGGYEQYF. The V gene is TRBV6-5, the J gene TRBJ2-7, with no clear D. Trimming removed 5 bases from V and 3 bases from J, with 8 bases in between. Per germline, CDR1 MNHEY and CDR2 SVGAGI. The CDR3 is made up of 12 amino acids.